Listed below are T cell receptor beta chains from one sample, sequenced in a study of T cells in tuberculosis. The data were produced by immunoSEQ multiplex PCR, yet TCRdb's version contains in-frame clones alone and is incomplete. The table shows around 41,000 clones, with roughly 94% occurring only once. The sample was PBMCs. These receptors all come from a donor under 30 with latent tuberculosis or without tuberculosis infection. Some clones in this sample may be carry-over from other donors' samples. The CDR3 runs from the conserved cysteine through the conserved F or W. The D gene is left open where the match is weak. Clone size appears in some rows only: once, few, many, or a class for an expanded clone.

size	D	V	J	DNA	CDR3
.	.	TRBV5-6	TRBJ2-1	TGTGCCACCCTGAAGACAGCGAGTAATGAGCAGTTCTTC	CATLKTASNEQFF
.	.	TRBV29-1	TRBJ2-1	TGCAGCCAAGCGGATAACCTATACAATGAGCAGTTCTTC	CSQADNLYNEQFF
.	.	TRBV25-1	TRBJ1-2	TGTGCCAGCAGAGGGGTCTATGGCTACACCTTC	CASRGVYGYTF
.	.	TRBV7-9	TRBJ2-1	TGTGCCAGCAGCCCTTACAATGAGCAGTTCTTC	CASSPYNEQFF
.	.	TRBV30	TRBJ1-2	TGTGCCTGGAGTAAACCCGGGGGCTACACCTTC	CAWSKPGGYTF
.	TRBD1	TRBV10-3	TRBJ2-2	TGTGCCACTAGGCCACAGGGGGCTGGCGCCGGGGAGCTGTTTTTT	CATRPQGAGAGELFF
.	.	TRBV5-4	TRBJ2-3	TGTGCCAGCAGCTCTAGCAGCCGCACAGATACGCAGTATTTT	CASSSSSRTDTQYF
.	.	TRBV4-3	TRBJ2-7	TGCGCCAGCAGCAACGGCCGGGGTACCTACGAGCAGTACTTC	CASSNGRGTYEQYF
.	.	TRBV5-6	TRBJ2-7	TGTGCCAGCAGCTTTAGAAGAGAGCAGTACTTC	CASSFRREQYF
.	.	TRBV7-7	TRBJ2-7	TGTGCCAGCAGCTTAGAAAGCGGGCTCTCCTACGAGCAGTACTTC	CASSLESGLSYEQYF
once	TRBD2	TRBV6-5	TRBJ2-3	TGTGCCAGCAGTTACTCGGGACTAGCGAGGGCAGATACGCAGTATTTT	CASSYSGLARADTQYF
.	.	TRBV7-8	TRBJ1-2	TGTGCCAGCAGCCCCGACCCAGACTTTAAGGCGAGGGCTTATGGCTACACCTTC	CASSPDPDFKARAYGYTF
.	TRBD2	TRBV11-2	TRBJ2-7	TGTGCCAGCAGCTTAGAAGCGGGGAGCTCCTACGAGCAGTACTTC	CASSLEAGSSYEQYF
.	TRBD1	TRBV7-8	TRBJ1-2	TGTGCCAGCAGCCTTGGACAGGGGGCGTTTGGCTACACCTTC	CASSLGQGAFGYTF
.	.	TRBV7-2	TRBJ2-7	TGTGCCAGCAGCTTAGTACGGGACAACTCCTACGAGCAGTACTTC	CASSLVRDNSYEQYF
.	TRBD1	TRBV5-1	TRBJ2-2	TGCGCCAGCAGACAACCTGGGACAGGGGCACCCGGGGAGCTGTTTTTT	CASRQPGTGAPGELFF
.	TRBD2	TRBV6-4	TRBJ2-1	TGTGCCAGCAGTATTCTAGCGGGGTCCCACAATGAGCAGTTCTTC	CASSILAGSHNEQFF
.	.	TRBV6-5	TRBJ1-4	TGTGCCAGCAGTCTCACAGGGACCTTGAGTGAAAAACTGTTTTTT	CASSLTGTLSEKLFF
.	.	TRBV27	TRBJ1-3	TGTGCCAGCAGCCAGTACTCTGGAAACACCATATATTTT	CASSQYSGNTIYF
.	.	TRBV7-9	TRBJ1-3	TGTGCCAGCAGCTTACGGGGTCTGGGTAACTCTGGAAACACCATATATTTT	CASSLRGLGNSGNTIYF
.	TRBD2	TRBV27	TRBJ2-1	TGTGCCAGCAGTCCGGGGGGACACAATGAGCAGTTCTTC	CASSPGGHNEQFF
.	.	TRBV7-3	TRBJ1-1	TGTGCCAGCAGCCTAGGGAGGGCAGGGGCCCAGAACACTGAAGCTTTCTTT	CASSLGRAGAQNTEAFF
.	.	TRBV5-6	TRBJ1-3	TGTGCCAGCAGCTTTTCGGGGGTAGGCGGAAACACCATATATTTT	CASSFSGVGGNTIYF
.	TRBD1	TRBV28	TRBJ2-3	TGTGCCAGCAGTCAGGGACAGGGGGCCACAGATACGCAGTATTTT	CASSQGQGATDTQYF
.	TRBD2	TRBV4-1	TRBJ2-3	TGCGCCAGCAGCCAAGGCGGAGCGGGAGGTCCAGATACGCAGTATTTT	CASSQGGAGGPDTQYF